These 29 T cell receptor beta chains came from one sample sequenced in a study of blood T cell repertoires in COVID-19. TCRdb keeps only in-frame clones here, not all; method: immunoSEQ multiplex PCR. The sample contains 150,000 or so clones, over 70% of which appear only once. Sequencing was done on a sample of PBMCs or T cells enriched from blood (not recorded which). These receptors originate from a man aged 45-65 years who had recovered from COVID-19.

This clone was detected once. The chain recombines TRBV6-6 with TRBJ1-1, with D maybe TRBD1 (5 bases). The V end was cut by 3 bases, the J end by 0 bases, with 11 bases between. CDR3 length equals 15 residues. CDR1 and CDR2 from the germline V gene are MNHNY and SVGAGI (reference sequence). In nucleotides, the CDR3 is TGTGCCAGCAGTTATCGACAGACGATGAACACTGAAGCTTTCTTT. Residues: CASSYRQTMNTEAFF.

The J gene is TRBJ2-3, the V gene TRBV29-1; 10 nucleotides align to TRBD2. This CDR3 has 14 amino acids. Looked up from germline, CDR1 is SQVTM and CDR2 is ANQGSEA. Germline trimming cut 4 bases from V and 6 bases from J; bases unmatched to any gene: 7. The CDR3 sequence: CSVGASGSSDTQYF. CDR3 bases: TGCAGCGTTGGGGCTAGCGGGAGTAGCGATACGCAGTATTTT.

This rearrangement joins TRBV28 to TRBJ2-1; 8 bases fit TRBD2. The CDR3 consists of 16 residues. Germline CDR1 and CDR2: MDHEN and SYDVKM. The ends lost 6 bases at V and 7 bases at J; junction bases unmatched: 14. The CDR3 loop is CASRGGVSGEVNEQFF. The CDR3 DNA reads TGTGCCAGCAGAGGGGGGGTTAGCGGGGAGGTGAATGAGCAGTTCTTC. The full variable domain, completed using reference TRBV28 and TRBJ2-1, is DVKVTQSSRYLVKRTGEKVFLECVQDMDHENMFWYRQDPGLGLRLIYFSYDVKMKEKGDIPEGYSVSREKKERFSLILESASTNQTSMYLCASRGGVSGEVNEQFFGPGTRLTVL.

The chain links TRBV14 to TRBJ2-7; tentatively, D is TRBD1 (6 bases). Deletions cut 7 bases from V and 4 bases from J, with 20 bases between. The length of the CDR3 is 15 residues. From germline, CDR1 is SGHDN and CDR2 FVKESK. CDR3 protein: CASTPTPYRAYEQYF. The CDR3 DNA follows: TGTGCCAGCACCCCAACCCCGTACAGGGCGTACGAGCAGTACTTC.

CDR3 in amino acids: CASRSTGTGVFNQPQHF. The CDR3 DNA follows: TGTGCCAGTAGAAGTACCGGGACAGGGGTTTTCAATCAGCCCCAGCATTTT. The chain carries TRBV19 and TRBJ1-5; 10 nucleotides match TRBD1. The V segment lost 6 bases and the J segment 3 bases; nucleotides outside the gene matches: 11. There are 17 residues in the CDR3. From germline, CDR1 is LNHDA and CDR2 SQIVND (reference sequence).

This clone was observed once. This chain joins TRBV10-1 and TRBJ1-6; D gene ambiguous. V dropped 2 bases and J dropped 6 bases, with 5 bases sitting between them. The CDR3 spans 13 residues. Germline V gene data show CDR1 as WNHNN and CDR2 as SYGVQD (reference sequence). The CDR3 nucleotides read TGCGCCAGCAGTGAGACGGGTAATTCACCCCTCCACTTT. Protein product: CASSETGNSPLHF.

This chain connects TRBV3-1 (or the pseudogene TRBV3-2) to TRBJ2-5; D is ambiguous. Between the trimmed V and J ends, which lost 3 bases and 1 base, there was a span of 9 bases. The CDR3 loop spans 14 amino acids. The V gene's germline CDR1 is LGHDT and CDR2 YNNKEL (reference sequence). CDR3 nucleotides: TGTGCCAGCAGCCATTTAGAGCTCCAAGAGACCCAGTACTTC. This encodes CASSHLELQETQYF.

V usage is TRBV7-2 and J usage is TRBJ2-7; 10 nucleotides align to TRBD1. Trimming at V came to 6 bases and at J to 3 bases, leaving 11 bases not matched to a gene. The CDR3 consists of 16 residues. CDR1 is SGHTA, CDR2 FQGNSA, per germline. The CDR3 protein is CASSRQGTGVFYEQYF. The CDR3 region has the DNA TGTGCCAGCAGTCGTCAAGGGACAGGGGTATTCTACGAGCAGTACTTC. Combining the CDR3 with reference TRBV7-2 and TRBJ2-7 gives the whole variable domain GAGVSQSPSNKVTEKGKDVELRCDPISGHTALYWYRQSLGQGLEFLIYFQGNSAPDKSGLPSDRFSAERTGGSVSTLTIQRTQQEDSAVYLCASSRQGTGVFYEQYFGPGTRLTVT.

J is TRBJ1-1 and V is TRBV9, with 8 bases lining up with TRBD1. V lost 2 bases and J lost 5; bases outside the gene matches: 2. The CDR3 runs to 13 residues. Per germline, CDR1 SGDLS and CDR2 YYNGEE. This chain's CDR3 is CASSVDRGTEAFF. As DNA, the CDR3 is TGTGCCAGCAGCGTTGACAGGGGTACTGAAGCTTTCTTT.

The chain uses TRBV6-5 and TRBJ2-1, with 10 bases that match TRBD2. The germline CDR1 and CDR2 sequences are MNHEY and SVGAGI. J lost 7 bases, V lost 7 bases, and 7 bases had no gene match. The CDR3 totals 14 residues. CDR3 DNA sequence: TGTGCCAGCAAGCTAGCGGGAGAATATAATGAGCAGTTCTTC. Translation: CASKLAGEYNEQFF.

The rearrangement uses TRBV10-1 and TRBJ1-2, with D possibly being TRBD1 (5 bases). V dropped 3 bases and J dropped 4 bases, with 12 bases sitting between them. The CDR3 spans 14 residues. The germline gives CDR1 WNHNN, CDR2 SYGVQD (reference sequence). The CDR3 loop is CASSESGIAYGYTF. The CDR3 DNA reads TGCGCCAGCAGTGAATCAGGGATAGCCTATGGCTACACCTTC.

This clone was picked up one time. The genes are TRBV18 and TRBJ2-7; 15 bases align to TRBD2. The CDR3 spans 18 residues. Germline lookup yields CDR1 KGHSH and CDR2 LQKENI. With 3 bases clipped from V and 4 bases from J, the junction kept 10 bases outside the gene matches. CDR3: CASSPFPTGTSGRYEQYF. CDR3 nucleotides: TGTGCCAGCTCACCTTTCCCCACCGGGACTAGCGGGAGGTACGAGCAGTACTTC. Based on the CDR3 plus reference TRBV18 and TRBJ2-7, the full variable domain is NAGVMQNPRHLVRRRGQEARLRCSPMKGHSHVYWYRQLPEEGLKFMVYLQKENIIDESGMPKERFSAEFPKEGPSILRIQQVVRGDSAAYFCASSPFPTGTSGRYEQYFGPGTRLTVT.

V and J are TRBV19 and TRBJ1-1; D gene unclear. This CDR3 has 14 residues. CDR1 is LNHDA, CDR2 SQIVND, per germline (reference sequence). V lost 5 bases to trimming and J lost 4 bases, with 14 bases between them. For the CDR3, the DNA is TGTGCCAGTAGTGTGCCGGTCCGGGGCACTGAAGCTTTCTTT. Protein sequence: CASSVPVRGTEAFF. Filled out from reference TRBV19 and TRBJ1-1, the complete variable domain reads DGGITQSPKYLFRKEGQNVTLSCEQNLNHDAMYWYRQDPGQGLRLIYYSQIVNDFQKGDIAEGYSVSREKKESFPLTVTSAQKNPTAFYLCASSVPVRGTEAFFGQGTRLTVV.

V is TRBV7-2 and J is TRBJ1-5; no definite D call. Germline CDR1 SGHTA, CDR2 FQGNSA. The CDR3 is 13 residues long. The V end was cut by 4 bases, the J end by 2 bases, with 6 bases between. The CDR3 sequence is CASSSQRNQPQHF. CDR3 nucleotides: TGTGCCAGCAGCTCACAACGCAATCAGCCCCAGCATTTT.

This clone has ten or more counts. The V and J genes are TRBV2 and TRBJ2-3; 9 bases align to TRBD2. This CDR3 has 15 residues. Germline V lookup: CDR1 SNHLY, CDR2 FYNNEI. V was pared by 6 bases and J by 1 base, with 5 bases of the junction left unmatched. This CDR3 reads CASRLAGVGTDTQYF. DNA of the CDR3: TGTGCCAGCAGGTTAGCGGGAGTCGGCACAGATACGCAGTATTTT.

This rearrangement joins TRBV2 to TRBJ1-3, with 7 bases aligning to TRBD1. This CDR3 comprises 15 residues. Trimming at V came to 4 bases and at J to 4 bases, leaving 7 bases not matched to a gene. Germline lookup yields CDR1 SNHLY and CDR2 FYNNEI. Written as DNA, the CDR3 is TGTGCCAGCAGTGTTGTGGGACAGAGGGGAAACACCATATATTTT. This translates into CASSVVGQRGNTIYF.

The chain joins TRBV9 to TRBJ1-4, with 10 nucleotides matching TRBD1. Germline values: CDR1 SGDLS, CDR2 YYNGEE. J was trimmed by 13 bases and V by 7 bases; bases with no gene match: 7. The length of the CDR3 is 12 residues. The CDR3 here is CASGTGESRLFF. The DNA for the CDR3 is TGTGCCAGCGGGACAGGGGAATCTAGACTGTTTTTT.

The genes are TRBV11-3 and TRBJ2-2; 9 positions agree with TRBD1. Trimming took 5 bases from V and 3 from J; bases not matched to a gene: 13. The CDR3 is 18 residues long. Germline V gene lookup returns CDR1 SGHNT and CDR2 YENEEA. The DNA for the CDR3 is TGTGCCAGCAGCCAAGGAGATTGGGACAGGGTCCACACCGGGGAGCTGTTTTTT. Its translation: CASSQGDWDRVHTGELFF.

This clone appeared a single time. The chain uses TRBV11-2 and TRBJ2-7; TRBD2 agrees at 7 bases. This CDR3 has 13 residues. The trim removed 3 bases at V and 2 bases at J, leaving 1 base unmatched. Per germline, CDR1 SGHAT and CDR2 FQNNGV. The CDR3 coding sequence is TGTGCCAGCAGCTTCGCGGGGGCCTACGAGCAGTACTTC. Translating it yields CASSFAGAYEQYF.

As DNA, the CDR3 is TGTGCCAGCAGTTTTTCCGGGATCGACGAGCAGTTCTTC. This gives the protein CASSFSGIDEQFF. V is TRBV12-3 or TRBV12-4 and J is TRBJ2-1; tentative D call: TRBD2 (5 bases). With 3 bases removed from V and 10 bases from J, the gap between germline ends came to 13 bases. The CDR3 has 13 amino acids.

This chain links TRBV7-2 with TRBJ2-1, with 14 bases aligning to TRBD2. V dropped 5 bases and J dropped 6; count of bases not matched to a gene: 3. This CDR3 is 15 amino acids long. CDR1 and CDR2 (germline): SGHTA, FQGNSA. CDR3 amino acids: CASSPTSGRANEQFF. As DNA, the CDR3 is TGTGCCAGCAGCCCGACTAGCGGGAGGGCCAATGAGCAGTTCTTC.

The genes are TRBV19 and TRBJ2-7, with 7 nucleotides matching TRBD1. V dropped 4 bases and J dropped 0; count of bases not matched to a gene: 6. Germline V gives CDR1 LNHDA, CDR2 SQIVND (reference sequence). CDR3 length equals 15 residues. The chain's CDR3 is CASSTGTEPSYEQYF. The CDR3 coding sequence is TGTGCCAGTAGTACCGGGACAGAGCCCTCCTACGAGCAGTACTTC.

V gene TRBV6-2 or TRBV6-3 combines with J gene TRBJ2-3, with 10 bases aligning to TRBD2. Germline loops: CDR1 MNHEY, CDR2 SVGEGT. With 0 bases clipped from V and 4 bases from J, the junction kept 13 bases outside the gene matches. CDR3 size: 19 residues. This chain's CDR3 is CASSYSVSGLAGAADTQYF. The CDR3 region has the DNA TGTGCCAGCAGTTACTCCGTATCAGGTCTAGCGGGAGCTGCAGATACGCAGTATTTT.

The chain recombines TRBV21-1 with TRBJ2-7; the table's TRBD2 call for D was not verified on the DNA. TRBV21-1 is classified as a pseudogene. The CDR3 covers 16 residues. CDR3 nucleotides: TGTGCCAGCAGCAAAGCGCGGCTAGCGGGCCCCTACGAGCAGTACTTC. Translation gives CASSKARLAGPYEQYF.

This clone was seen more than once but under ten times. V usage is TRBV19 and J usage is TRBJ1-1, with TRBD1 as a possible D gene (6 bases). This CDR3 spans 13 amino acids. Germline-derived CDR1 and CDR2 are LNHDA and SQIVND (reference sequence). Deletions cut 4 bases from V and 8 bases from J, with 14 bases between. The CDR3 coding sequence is TGTGCCAGTAGTACCCCGCGACAGGAGGAAGCTTTCTTT. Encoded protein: CASSTPRQEEAFF.

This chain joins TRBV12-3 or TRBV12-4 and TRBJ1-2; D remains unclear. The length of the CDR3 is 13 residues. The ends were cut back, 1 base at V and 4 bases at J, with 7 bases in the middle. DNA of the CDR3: TGTGCCAGCAGTTTAGGACAAATCTATGGCTACACCTTC. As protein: CASSLGQIYGYTF.

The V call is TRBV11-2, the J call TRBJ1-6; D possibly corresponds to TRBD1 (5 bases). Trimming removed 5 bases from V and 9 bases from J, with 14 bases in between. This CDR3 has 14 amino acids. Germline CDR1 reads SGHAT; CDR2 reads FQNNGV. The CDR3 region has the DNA TGTGCCAGCAGCGCCTACAGGTTTGCTTCACCCCTCCACTTT. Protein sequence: CASSAYRFASPLHF.

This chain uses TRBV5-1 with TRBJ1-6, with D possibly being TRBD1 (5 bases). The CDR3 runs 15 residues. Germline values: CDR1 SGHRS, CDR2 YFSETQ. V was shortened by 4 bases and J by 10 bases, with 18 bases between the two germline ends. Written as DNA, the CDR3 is TGCGCCAGCAGCCCGCTTACGGGGGAGGGATCACCCCTCCACTTT. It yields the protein CASSPLTGEGSPLHF.

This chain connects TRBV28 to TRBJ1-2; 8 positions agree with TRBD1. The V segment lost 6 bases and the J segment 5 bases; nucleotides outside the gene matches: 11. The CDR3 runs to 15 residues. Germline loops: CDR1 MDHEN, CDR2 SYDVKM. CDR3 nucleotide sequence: TGTGCCAGCAGCCGCATCAGGACAGGGATTTATGGCTACACCTTC. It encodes CASSRIRTGIYGYTF.